This entry features one T cell receptor beta chain sequence. Its antigen is unknown. TCRdb's copy holds only in-frame clones and misses some; the assay was immunoSEQ multiplex PCR. The sample gives around 200,000 clones, around nine tenths of which show up once; 0.4% to 0.5% is in the top ten. The CDR3 consists of 16 residues. From germline, CDR1 is LNHDA and CDR2 SQIVND (reference sequence). V was clipped by 6 bases and J by 2 bases, with 19 bases between them. This sample is part of a study of T cell responses to AZD1222 COVID-19 vaccine. Study results and limitations: After the peak T cell response, and only then, were repertoires sampled. Among vaccine-associated CD4 TCRs, coverage spanned spike, with dominance at 160-218 and 743-854.

V is TRBV19 and J is TRBJ1-1; D gene ambiguous. This clonotype was sampled from an adult in good health. This sample comprised peripheral blood, obtained on day 0 of AZD1222 vaccination. The chain's CDR3 is CASSPEGWTPNTEAFF. The CDR3 DNA sequence: TGTGCCAGTAGCCCCGAAGGGTGGACCCCAAACACTGAAGCTTTCTTT.